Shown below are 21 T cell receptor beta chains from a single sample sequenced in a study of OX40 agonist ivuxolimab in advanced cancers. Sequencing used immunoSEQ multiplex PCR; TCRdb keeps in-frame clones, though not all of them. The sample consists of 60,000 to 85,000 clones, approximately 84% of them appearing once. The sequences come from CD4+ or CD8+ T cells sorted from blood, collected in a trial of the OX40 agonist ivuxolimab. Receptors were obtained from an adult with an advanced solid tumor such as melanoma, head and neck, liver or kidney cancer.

CDR3 sequence: CASSFGAYNEQFF. CDR3 bases: TGTGCCAGCAGCTTCGGAGCTTACAATGAGCAGTTCTTC. The rearrangement uses TRBV5-4 and TRBJ2-1; the D is unclear. CDR1 is SGHNT and CDR2 is YYREEE in the germline V gene (reference sequence). The CDR3 consists of 13 residues. Trimming took 2 bases from V and 4 from J, leaving 7 bases between them.

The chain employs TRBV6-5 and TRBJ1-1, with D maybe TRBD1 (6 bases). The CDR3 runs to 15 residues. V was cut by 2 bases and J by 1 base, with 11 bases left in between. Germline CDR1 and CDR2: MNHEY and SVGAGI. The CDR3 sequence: CASSYQPGANTEAFF. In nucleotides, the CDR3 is TGTGCCAGCAGTTACCAGCCGGGGGCGAACACTGAAGCTTTCTTT.

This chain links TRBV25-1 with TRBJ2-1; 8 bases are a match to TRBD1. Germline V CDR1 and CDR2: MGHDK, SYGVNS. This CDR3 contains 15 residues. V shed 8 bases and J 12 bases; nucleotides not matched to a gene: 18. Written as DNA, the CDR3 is TGTGCCAGCTCGATTCCGGGACAGGTTGTCGCTGCGCAGTTCTTC. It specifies CASSIPGQVVAAQFF.

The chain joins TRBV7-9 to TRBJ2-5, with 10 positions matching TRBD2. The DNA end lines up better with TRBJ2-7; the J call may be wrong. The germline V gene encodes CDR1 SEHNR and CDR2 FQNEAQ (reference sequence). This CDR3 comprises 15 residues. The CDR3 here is CASSRTSGNLYEQYF. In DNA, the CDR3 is TGTGCCAGCAGCCGTACTAGCGGGAACTTATACGAGCAGTACTTC.

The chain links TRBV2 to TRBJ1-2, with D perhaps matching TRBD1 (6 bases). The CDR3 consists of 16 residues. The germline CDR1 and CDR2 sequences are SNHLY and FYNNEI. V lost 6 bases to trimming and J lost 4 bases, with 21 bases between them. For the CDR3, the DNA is TGTGCCAGCAGCCGGGACAAGGGCTATCGAAGCTATGGCTACACCTTC. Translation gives CASSRDKGYRSYGYTF.

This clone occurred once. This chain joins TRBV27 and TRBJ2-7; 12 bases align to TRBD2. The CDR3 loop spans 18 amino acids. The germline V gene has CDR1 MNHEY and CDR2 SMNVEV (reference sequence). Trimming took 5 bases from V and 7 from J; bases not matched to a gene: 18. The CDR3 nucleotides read TGTGCCAGCAGTCCATACGCGCTAGCGGGAGGGCTGAATCGAGAGCAGTACTTC. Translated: CASSPYALAGGLNREQYF.

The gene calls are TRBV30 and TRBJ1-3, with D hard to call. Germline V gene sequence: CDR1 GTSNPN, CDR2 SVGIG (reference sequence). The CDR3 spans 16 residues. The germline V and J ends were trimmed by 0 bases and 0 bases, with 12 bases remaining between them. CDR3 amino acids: CAWSVGRRDSGNTIYF. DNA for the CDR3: TGTGCCTGGAGTGTAGGCAGGCGAGACTCTGGAAACACCATATATTTT. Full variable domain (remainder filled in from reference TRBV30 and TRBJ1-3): SQTIHQWPATLVQPVGSPLSLECTVEGTSNPNLYWYRQAAGRGLQLLFYSVGIGQISSEVPQNLSASRPQDRQFILSSKKLLLSDSGFYLCAWSVGRRDSGNTIYFGEGSWLTVV.

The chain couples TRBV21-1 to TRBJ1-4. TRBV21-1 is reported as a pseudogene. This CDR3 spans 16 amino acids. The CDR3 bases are TGTGCCAGCAGCAAAGTACGGCAGGCGGCTAATGAAAAACTGTTTTTT. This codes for CASSKVRQAANEKLFF.

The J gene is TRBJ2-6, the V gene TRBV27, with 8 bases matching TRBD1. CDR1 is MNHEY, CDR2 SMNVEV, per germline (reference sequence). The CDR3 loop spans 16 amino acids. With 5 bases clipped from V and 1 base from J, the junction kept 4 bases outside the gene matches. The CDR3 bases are TGTGCCAGCAGTATGTACAGGGGGTCTGGGGCCAACGTCCTGACTTTC. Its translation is CASSMYRGSGANVLTF.

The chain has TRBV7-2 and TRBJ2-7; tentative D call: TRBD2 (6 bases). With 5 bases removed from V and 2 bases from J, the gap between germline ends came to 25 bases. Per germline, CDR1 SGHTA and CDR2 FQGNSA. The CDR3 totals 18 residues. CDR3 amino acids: CASSPRGNHFPNAYEQYF. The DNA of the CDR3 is TGTGCCAGCAGCCCTCGCGGGAATCACTTCCCGAATGCCTACGAGCAGTACTTC.

The CDR3 DNA reads as TGCGCCAGCAGCTTGGGGTCTAGCGGGGCCCAAGAGACCCAGTACTTC. Translated: CASSLGSSGAQETQYF. J is TRBJ2-5 and V is TRBV5-1; 9 bases match TRBD2. J lost 1 base, V lost 0 bases, and 4 bases had no gene match. The V gene's germline CDR1 is SGHRS and CDR2 YFSETQ. The CDR3 is made up of 16 amino acids.

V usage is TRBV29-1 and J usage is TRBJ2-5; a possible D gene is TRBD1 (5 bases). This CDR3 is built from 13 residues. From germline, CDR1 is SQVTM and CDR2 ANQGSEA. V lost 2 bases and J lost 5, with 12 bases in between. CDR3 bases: TGCAGCGTTGAAACCCCAGGGTATGAGACCCAGTACTTC. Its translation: CSVETPGYETQYF.

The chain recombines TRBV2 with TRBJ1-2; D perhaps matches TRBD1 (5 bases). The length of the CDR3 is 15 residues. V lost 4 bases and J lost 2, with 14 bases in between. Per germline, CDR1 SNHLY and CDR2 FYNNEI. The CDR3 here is CASSGYRSMNYGYTF. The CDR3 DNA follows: TGTGCCAGCAGTGGTTACAGGTCGATGAACTATGGCTACACCTTC.

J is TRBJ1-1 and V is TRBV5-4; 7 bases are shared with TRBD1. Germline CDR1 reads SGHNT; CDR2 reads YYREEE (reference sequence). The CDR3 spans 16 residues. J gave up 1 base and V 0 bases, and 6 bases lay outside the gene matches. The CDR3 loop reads CASSLAGAGGNTEAFF. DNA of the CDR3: TGTGCCAGCAGCTTGGCGGGGGCAGGGGGGAACACTGAAGCTTTCTTT.

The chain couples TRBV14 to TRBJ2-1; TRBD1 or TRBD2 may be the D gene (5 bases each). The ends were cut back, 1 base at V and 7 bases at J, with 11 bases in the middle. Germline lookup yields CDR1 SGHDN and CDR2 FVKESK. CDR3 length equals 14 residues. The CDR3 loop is CASSQVAGRNEQFF. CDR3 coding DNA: TGTGCCAGCAGCCAAGTTGCAGGGAGAAATGAGCAGTTCTTC.

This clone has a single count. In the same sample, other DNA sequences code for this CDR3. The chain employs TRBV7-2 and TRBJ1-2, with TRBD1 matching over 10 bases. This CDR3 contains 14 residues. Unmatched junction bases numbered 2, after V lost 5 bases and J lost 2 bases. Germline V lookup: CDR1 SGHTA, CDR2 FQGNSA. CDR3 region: CASSLGQGNYGYTF. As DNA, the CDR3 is TGTGCCAGCAGCCTGGGACAGGGGAACTATGGCTACACCTTC.

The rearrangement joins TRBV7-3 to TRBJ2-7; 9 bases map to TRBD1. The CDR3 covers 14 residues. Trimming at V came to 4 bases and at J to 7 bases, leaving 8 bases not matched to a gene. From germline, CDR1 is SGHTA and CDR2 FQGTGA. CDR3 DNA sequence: TGTGCCAGCAGCTCCACCGGGACAGGGCAAGAGCAGTACTTC. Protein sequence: CASSSTGTGQEQYF.

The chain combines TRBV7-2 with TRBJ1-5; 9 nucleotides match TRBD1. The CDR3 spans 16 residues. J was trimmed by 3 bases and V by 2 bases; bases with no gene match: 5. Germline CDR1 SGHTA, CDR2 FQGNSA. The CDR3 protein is CASSLMGQGNNQPQHF. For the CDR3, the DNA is TGTGCCAGCAGCTTAATGGGACAGGGAAACAATCAGCCCCAGCATTTT.

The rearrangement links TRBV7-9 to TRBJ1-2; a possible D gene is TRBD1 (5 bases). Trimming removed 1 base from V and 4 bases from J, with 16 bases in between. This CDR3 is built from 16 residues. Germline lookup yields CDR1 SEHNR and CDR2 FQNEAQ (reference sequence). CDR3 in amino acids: CASSLGGGGVAYGYTF. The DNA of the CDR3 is TGTGCCAGCAGCTTAGGGGGAGGAGGGGTGGCCTATGGCTACACCTTC. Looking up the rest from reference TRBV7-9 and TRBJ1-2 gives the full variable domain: DTGVSQNPRHKITKRGQNVTFRCDPISEHNRLYWYRQTLGQGPEFLTYFQNEAQLEKSRLLSDRFSAERPKGSFSTLEIQRTEQGDSAMYLCASSLGGGGVAYGYTFGSGTRLTVV.

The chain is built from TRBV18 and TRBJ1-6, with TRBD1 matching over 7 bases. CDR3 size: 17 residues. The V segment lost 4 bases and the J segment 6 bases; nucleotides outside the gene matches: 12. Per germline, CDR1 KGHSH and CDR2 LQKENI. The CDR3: CASSRGQAGVGNSPLHF. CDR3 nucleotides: TGTGCCAGCTCACGAGGACAGGCCGGTGTCGGTAATTCACCCCTCCACTTT.

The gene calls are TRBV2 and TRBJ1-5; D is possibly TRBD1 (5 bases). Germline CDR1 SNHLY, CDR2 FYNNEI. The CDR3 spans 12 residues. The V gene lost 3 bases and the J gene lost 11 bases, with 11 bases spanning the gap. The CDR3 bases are TGTGCCAGCAGTGAGGGGGAGGAGGCCCAGCATTTT. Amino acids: CASSEGEEAQHF.